These 6 T cell receptor beta chains came from one sample sequenced in a study of OX40 agonist ivuxolimab in advanced cancers. Method: immunoSEQ multiplex PCR; TCRdb's copy keeps in-frame clones and lacks some. The table shows tens of thousands of clones, with more than 70% occurring only once. This material consisted of CD4+ or CD8+ T cells sorted from blood, taken in a trial of the OX40 agonist ivuxolimab. Receptors originate from an adult with an advanced solid tumor such as melanoma, head and neck, liver or kidney cancer.

The rearrangement joins TRBV7-2 to TRBJ2-7; no clear D. Looked up from germline, CDR1 is SGHTA and CDR2 is FQGNSA. V lost 1 base to trimming and J lost 0 bases, with 10 bases between them. This CDR3 is built from 15 residues. CDR3 sequence (DNA): TGTGCCAGCAGCTTAGGTAGAGGAAGCTCCTACGAGCAGTACTTC. This gives the protein CASSLGRGSSYEQYF.

This chain links TRBV6-1 with TRBJ2-7; 7 nucleotides line up with TRBD1. The CDR3 loop spans 12 amino acids. Germline CDR1 MNHNS, CDR2 SASEGT. V was pared by 6 bases and J by 3 bases, with 2 bases of the junction left unmatched. CDR3 amino acids: CASRGDSYEQYV. CDR3 bases: TGTGCCAGCAGGGGGGACAGCTACGAGCAGTACGTC.

This clone was detected only once. The chain recombines TRBV4-1 with TRBJ1-4; possible D gene TRBD1, 5 bases. Germline V CDR1 and CDR2: MGHRA, YSYEKL. V dropped 1 base and J dropped 8 bases, with 14 bases sitting between them. This CDR3 contains 15 residues. The CDR3 spells CASSQALGREEKLFF. The CDR3 DNA follows: TGCGCCAGCAGCCAAGCCTTGGGGCGGGAAGAAAAACTGTTTTTT.

The table lists this clone with a few counts. The chain employs TRBV2 and TRBJ2-7; D gene ambiguous. In germline, CDR1 is SNHLY, CDR2 FYNNEI. The ends were cut back, 3 bases at V and 5 bases at J, with 14 bases in the middle. CDR3 length equals 14 residues. The CDR3 protein is CASSDHSPGNEQYV. For the CDR3, the DNA is TGTGCCAGCAGTGACCATAGCCCAGGTAACGAGCAGTACGTC.

The chain couples TRBV5-8 to TRBJ2-4, with 8 bases identical to TRBD2. Germline V CDR1 and CDR2: SGHTS, YDEGEE. This CDR3 is built from 15 residues. The junction had 9 bases not matched to a gene; V was cut back by 4 bases and J by 6 bases. As DNA, the CDR3 is TGTGCCAGCAGCCGGAGCGGGAGCTGGGGAAACATTCAGTACTTC. It translates to CASSRSGSWGNIQYF.

The chain recombines TRBV5-1 with TRBJ2-3, with 9 bases that match TRBD1. Germline V lookup: CDR1 SGHRS, CDR2 YFSETQ. The CDR3 has 18 amino acids. The V gene end was trimmed by 3 bases and the J gene end by 2 bases; junction bases not matched to a gene: 13. DNA of the CDR3: TGCGCCAGCAGCTGGGGACAGGGTAGCTTATCCGTCACAGATACGCAGTATTTT. The encoded protein is CASSWGQGSLSVTDTQYF. Drawing the rest from reference TRBV5-1 and TRBJ2-3, the complete variable domain is KAGVTQTPRYLIKTRGQQVTLSCSPISGHRSVSWYQQTPGQGLQFLFEYFSETQRNKGNFPGRFSGRQFSNSRSEMNVSTLELGDSALYLCASSWGQGSLSVTDTQYFGPGTRLTVL.